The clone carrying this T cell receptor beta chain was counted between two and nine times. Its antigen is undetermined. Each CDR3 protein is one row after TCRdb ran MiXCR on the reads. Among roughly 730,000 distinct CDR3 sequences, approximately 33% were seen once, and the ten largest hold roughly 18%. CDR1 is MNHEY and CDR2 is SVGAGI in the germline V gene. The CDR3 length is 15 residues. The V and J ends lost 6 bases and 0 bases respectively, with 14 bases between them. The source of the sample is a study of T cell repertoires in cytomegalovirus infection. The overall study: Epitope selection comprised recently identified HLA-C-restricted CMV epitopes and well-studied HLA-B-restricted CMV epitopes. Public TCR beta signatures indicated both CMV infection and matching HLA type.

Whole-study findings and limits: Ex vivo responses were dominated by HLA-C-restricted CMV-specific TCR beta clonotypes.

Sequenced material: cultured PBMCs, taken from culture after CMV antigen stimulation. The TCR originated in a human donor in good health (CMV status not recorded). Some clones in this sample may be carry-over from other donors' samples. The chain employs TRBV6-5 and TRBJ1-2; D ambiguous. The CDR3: CASSRYSSTNYGYTF. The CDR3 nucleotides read TGTGCCAGCAGCAGATACAGCAGCACTAACTATGGCTACACCTTC.